The source of this T cell receptor beta chain is a study of blood T cells in healthy people across ages. Study results and limitations: The recorded TCR beta diversity per million T cells decreased in a roughly linear manner with age.

A sample-barcoded 5' primer and a J-beta primer mix were used in a second PCR of about 7 to 12 cycles. TCRdb re-called the 5' RACE reads through MiXCR, storing one row per CDR3 protein. In the table there are 800,000 to 1,300,000 distinct CDR3 sequences, under 30% of which are singletons. This clonotype has a handful of counts. Its antigen remains unidentified. The germline V gene encodes CDR1 MGHRA and CDR2 YSYEKL. With 2 bases removed from V and 0 bases from J, the gap between germline ends came to 11 bases. CDR3 length: 15 residues. The same data also contributed to another study, on T cells of mothers and their children. That publication notes: Roughly 6 children, together with their three healthy Caucasian mothers, made up the donors.

This receptor was obtained from a girl aged 2 to 10 in good health. The sequencing input was blood. The J gene is TRBJ2-7, the V gene TRBV4-1; D ambiguous. CDR3 protein: CASSQIPADSYEQYF. Here the CDR3 DNA reads TGCGCCAGCAGCCAAATACCGGCCGACTCCTACGAGCAGTACTTC.